This T cell receptor beta chain was observed in a study of T cells in Graves' hyperthyroidism and ophthalmopathy. TCR beta CDR3 region amplification was performed from RNA transcripts. First-round RT-PCR targeting the TCR CDR3 was performed with the HTBI primer set. Each CDR3 protein gets one entry after TCRdb re-called the multiplex PCR reads with MiXCR. This table has 350,000 or so distinct CDR3 sequences, less than 20% appearing once. Ten or more counts support this clonotype. Each diagnosis drew on symptoms, thyroxine, TRAb, thyroid ultrasound and orbital computed tomography findings. Deletions cut 5 bases from V and 1 base from J, with 9 bases between. Germline V gene data show CDR1 as LNHDA and CDR2 as SQIVND (reference sequence). The CDR3 totals 13 residues.

V gene TRBV19 combines with J gene TRBJ2-7; D is perhaps TRBD2 (5 bases). The sequence was collected from a middle-aged woman with Graves' ophthalmopathy. Sequencing used blood. The CDR3 nucleotides are TGTGCCAGTAGTGGAGGTGAATCCTACGAGCAGTACTTC. This gives the protein CASSGGESYEQYF.